The next 30 T cell receptor beta chains were all read from a single sample in a study of blood T cell repertoires in COVID-19. Here immunoSEQ multiplex PCR was the method, and the copy in TCRdb shows in-frame clones only, minus some. The repertoire holds about 160,000 clones, with 81% as singletons. Specimen: PBMCs or T cells enriched from blood (not recorded which). The receptor set was obtained from a woman in her thirties or forties with acute COVID-19.

The V and J genes are TRBV9 and TRBJ2-3; tentatively, D is TRBD1 (5 bases). In germline, CDR1 is SGDLS, CDR2 YYNGEE. Trimming cost V 0 bases and J 2 bases, with 13 bases left between them. The CDR3 covers 16 residues. The CDR3 protein is CASSVGQQSPTDTQYF. CDR3 in DNA: TGTGCCAGCAGCGTAGGACAGCAGTCCCCCACAGATACGCAGTATTTT.

The chain carries TRBV7-9 and TRBJ1-2, with 9 bases that match TRBD1. The V segment lost 3 bases and the J segment 5 bases; nucleotides outside the gene matches: 10. Germline V gives CDR1 SEHNR, CDR2 FQNEAQ (reference sequence). The CDR3 has 16 residues. The CDR3 protein is CASSLGGQGSSYGYTF. The CDR3 DNA reads TGTGCCAGCAGCTTGGGTGGACAGGGGAGTTCATATGGCTACACCTTC.

This chain connects TRBV30 to TRBJ1-2; 9 nucleotides match TRBD1. This CDR3 contains 13 residues. Germline CDR1 reads GTSNPN; CDR2 reads SVGIG (reference sequence). The ends lost 2 bases at V and 8 bases at J; junction bases unmatched: 6. The CDR3: CAWSTQGARGYTF. As DNA, the CDR3 is TGTGCCTGGAGTACACAGGGGGCGCGCGGCTACACCTTC. The whole variable domain, filled in from reference TRBV30 and TRBJ1-2, reads SQTIHQWPATLVQPVGSPLSLECTVEGTSNPNLYWYRQAAGRGLQLLFYSVGIGQISSEVPQNLSASRPQDRQFILSSKKLLLSDSGFYLCAWSTQGARGYTFGSGTRLTVV.

The CDR3 DNA is TGTGCCAGCAGCACCCTAGCGGTATCCACAGATACGCAGTATTTT. This translates into CASSTLAVSTDTQYF. The chain couples TRBV11-2 to TRBJ2-3; TRBD2 matches 7 bases. The CDR3 runs to 15 residues. Germline CDR1 is SGHAT and CDR2 is FQNNGV. The V segment lost 5 bases and the J segment 2 bases; nucleotides outside the gene matches: 7.

CDR3 bases: TGTGCCAGCAGCCCTAGCGGGAGGCGAAATGAGCAGTTCTTC. It translates to CASSPSGRRNEQFF. V and J are TRBV13 and TRBJ2-1; TRBD2 matches 11 bases. Germline loops: CDR1 PRHDT, CDR2 FYEKMQ (reference sequence). J lost 7 bases, V lost 5 bases, and 4 bases had no gene match. This CDR3 has 14 residues.

On this clone: An end of the junction differs from the germline gene, which may be a read error. The rearrangement links TRBV4-2 to TRBJ2-7; TRBD1 matches at 8 bases. Germline lookup yields CDR1 LGHNA and CDR2 YNFKEQ. The CDR3 has 17 residues. CDR3 bases: TGTGCCAGCAGACAAGCCCCCGGACAGGGTGTGTCCTACGAGCAGTACTTC. Amino acids: CASRQAPGQGVSYEQYF.

This chain links TRBV24-1 with TRBJ2-2, with a tentative D call TRBD1 (5 bases). Germline lookup yields CDR1 KGHDR and CDR2 SFDVKD. This CDR3 has 16 amino acids. V was shortened by 2 bases and J by 3 bases, with 12 bases between the two germline ends. The CDR3 loop is CATSDSGQGDTGELFF. The CDR3 DNA is TGTGCCACCAGTGATTCAGGGCAGGGCGACACCGGGGAGCTGTTTTTT.

CDR3 loop: CASSSPNYGYTF. CDR3 sequence (DNA): TGTGCCAGCAGCAGCCCTAACTATGGCTACACCTTC. The rearrangement uses TRBV5-4 and TRBJ1-2; D remains ambiguous. Trimming pared 4 bases from V and 0 bases from J, leaving 4 bases between. The CDR3 length is 12 residues. From germline, CDR1 is SGHNT and CDR2 YYREEE (reference sequence).

J is TRBJ2-3 and V is TRBV5-1, with D tentatively TRBD2 (6 bases). This CDR3 has 13 amino acids. Deletions cut 4 bases from V and 10 bases from J, with 16 bases between. Per the germline V gene, CDR1 is SGHRS and CDR2 is YFSETQ. The DNA for the CDR3 is TGCGCCAGCAGCGGGGAGGCTGGGTCCCCGCAGTATTTT. It yields the protein CASSGEAGSPQYF.

The chain has TRBV24-1 and TRBJ2-3; unclear D gene. Germline V gene lookup returns CDR1 KGHDR and CDR2 SFDVKD. V lost 4 bases, J lost 4 bases, and 17 bases lay in between. The CDR3 has 16 amino acids. The CDR3 nucleotides are TGTGCCACCAGTGACCCGCCCGGTGGCGGCGCAGATACGCAGTATTTT. This sequence encodes CATSDPPGGGADTQYF.

V usage is TRBV28 and J usage is TRBJ1-2, with TRBD1 matching 7 bases. The V gene end was trimmed by 8 bases and the J gene end by 4 bases; junction bases not matched to a gene: 1. The germline V gene has CDR1 MDHEN and CDR2 SYDVKM. CDR3 length equals 11 residues. CDR3 in amino acids: CASYRGYGYTF. In DNA, the CDR3 is TGTGCCAGCTACAGGGGCTATGGCTACACCTTC.

The CDR3 nucleotides are TGTGCCAGCAGCTTGGAGGACAGGGAGGTTGAAAAACTGTTTTTT. This encodes CASSLEDREVEKLFF. The chain couples TRBV5-5 to TRBJ1-4; 8 nucleotides line up with TRBD1. V gave up 0 bases and J gave up 7 bases; unmatched junction bases: 5. The CDR3 runs to 15 residues. Germline lookup yields CDR1 SGHKS and CDR2 YYEKEE (reference sequence). Filled out from reference TRBV5-5 and TRBJ1-4, the complete variable domain reads DAGVTQSPTHLIKTRGQQVTLRCSPISGHKSVSWYQQVLGQGPQFIFQYYEKEERGRGNFPDRFSARQFPNYSSELNVNALLLGDSALYLCASSLEDREVEKLFFGSGTQLSVL.

The count of this clone is one. The V and J genes are TRBV19 and TRBJ1-1; no clear D. The CDR3 loop spans 13 amino acids. Germline V CDR1 and CDR2: LNHDA, SQIVND (reference sequence). Trimming took 5 bases from V and 5 from J, leaving 12 bases between them. CDR3 coding DNA: TGTGCCAGTAGTCTATTAGGGAGGACTGAAGCTTTCTTT. This translates into CASSLLGRTEAFF.

The chain joins TRBV29-1 to TRBJ2-5, with TRBD2 matching 11 bases. The CDR3 runs 13 residues. Unmatched junction bases numbered 0, after V lost 6 bases and J lost 0 bases. Germline values: CDR1 SQVTM, CDR2 ANQGSEA. CDR3 amino acids: CSVLAGDQETQYF. The CDR3 coding sequence is TGCAGCGTACTAGCGGGGGACCAAGAGACCCAGTACTTC.

This chain connects TRBV11-2 to TRBJ1-1, with D uncertain. Germline V CDR1 and CDR2: SGHAT, FQNNGV. Trimming removed 5 bases from V and 5 bases from J, with 15 bases in between. CDR3 length: 14 amino acids. CDR3 nucleotide sequence: TGTGCCAGCAGCCCGGAGGTCCTGAGGACTGAAGCTTTCTTT. Residues: CASSPEVLRTEAFF.

This sequence joins TRBV6-1 and TRBJ2-7; D uncertain. The germline V and J ends were trimmed by 3 bases and 3 bases, with 12 bases remaining between them. Germline CDR1 reads MNHNS; CDR2 reads SASEGT. This CDR3 is built from 14 residues. CDR3 nucleotides: TGTGCCAGCAGTGAGGCCCACCCAAGCTACGAGCAGTACTTC. This encodes CASSEAHPSYEQYF.

This clone was counted a few times. The chain recombines TRBV13 with TRBJ1-2; the match to TRBD1 covers 7 bases. The CDR3 covers 16 residues. J lost 2 bases, V lost 5 bases, and 11 bases had no gene match. CDR1 is PRHDT and CDR2 is FYEKMQ in the germline V gene (reference sequence). The CDR3 bases are TGTGCCAGCAGCAACCGGGACAGAAGGACAAACTATGGCTACACCTTC. This codes for CASSNRDRRTNYGYTF.

This rearrangement joins TRBV29-1 to TRBJ2-1; D remains unclear. CDR3 length equals 14 residues. V was clipped by 8 bases and J by 6 bases, with 20 bases between them. Germline-derived CDR1 and CDR2 are SQVTM and ANQGSEA. The CDR3 sequence is CSTSATIPGNEQFF. CDR3 DNA sequence: TGCAGCACCTCAGCAACGATACCGGGCAATGAGCAGTTCTTC.

V and J are TRBV19 and TRBJ2-2; TRBD2 matches at 10 bases. With 7 bases clipped from V and 7 bases from J, the junction kept 18 bases outside the gene matches. The CDR3 sequence is 18 residues long. CDR1 LNHDA and CDR2 SQIVND come from the germline V gene (reference sequence). CDR3 protein: CASIVRSAGGPKIGELFF. CDR3 nucleotide sequence: TGTGCCAGTATCGTCCGGTCAGCGGGAGGGCCGAAGATCGGGGAGCTGTTTTTT.

The V call is TRBV5-1, the J call TRBJ2-7; TRBD1 aligns across 9 bases. Per the germline V gene, CDR1 is SGHRS and CDR2 is YFSETQ. V was pared by 0 bases and J by 7 bases, with 5 bases of the junction left unmatched. This CDR3 has 14 residues. CDR3 region: CASSLDRGRGEQYF. The CDR3 DNA is TGCGCCAGCAGCTTGGACAGGGGGCGGGGAGAGCAGTACTTC.

This rearrangement joins TRBV29-1 to TRBJ1-2; D call uncertain. In germline, CDR1 is SQVTM, CDR2 ANQGSEA. Trimming removed 3 bases at V and 3 bases at J, with 14 bases between. CDR3 size: 14 residues. Written as DNA, the CDR3 is TGCAGCGTTGACACCTCTTTGAGGCACTATGGCTACACCTTC. This encodes CSVDTSLRHYGYTF.

J is TRBJ2-1 and V is TRBV7-9; tentative D call: TRBD2 (6 bases). The germline gives CDR1 SEHNR, CDR2 FQNEAQ (reference sequence). Trimming cost V 2 bases and J 7 bases, with 21 bases left between them. This CDR3 spans 17 amino acids. CDR3 region: CASSLWGVSGSENEQFF. As DNA, the CDR3 is TGTGCCAGCAGCTTATGGGGGGTGTCAGGGAGTGAAAATGAGCAGTTCTTC.

This chain joins TRBV30 and TRBJ1-1, with 7 bases fitting TRBD1. The V gene's germline CDR1 is GTSNPN and CDR2 SVGIG (reference sequence). This CDR3 has 13 amino acids. Trimming removed 3 bases from V and 1 base from J; junction bases left unmatched: 2. CDR3 in DNA: TGTGCCTGGAGGGGACAGCCGAACACTGAAGCTTTCTTT. Translating it yields CAWRGQPNTEAFF.

This chain connects TRBV5-1 to TRBJ2-1; TRBD2 matches at 7 bases. The CDR3 has 16 residues. Germline V gene data show CDR1 as SGHRS and CDR2 as YFSETQ. After removal of 4 bases from V and 1 base from J, the junction contained 8 bases not matched to a gene. CDR3 sequence: CASSSTSVYSYNEQFF. As DNA, the CDR3 is TGCGCCAGCAGCAGTACTAGCGTCTATTCCTACAATGAGCAGTTCTTC.

This clone was observed a single time. The chain couples TRBV7-9 to TRBJ1-1; TRBD1 is a possible D gene (5 bases). Germline CDR1 and CDR2: SEHNR and FQNEAQ (reference sequence). The length of the CDR3 is 16 residues. V was pared by 0 bases and J by 1 base, with 12 bases between. CDR3 residues: CASSLALRGQNTEAFF. In nucleotides, the CDR3 is TGTGCCAGCAGCTTAGCTTTAAGGGGCCAGAACACTGAAGCTTTCTTT.

The V gene is TRBV9, the J gene TRBJ2-3; D gene ambiguous. CDR1 and CDR2 from the germline V gene are SGDLS and YYNGEE. Trimming removed 0 bases from V and 1 base from J, with 12 bases in between. This CDR3 is built from 16 residues. The CDR3 here is CASSVARGGGTDTQYF. The CDR3 DNA reads TGTGCCAGCAGCGTAGCCCGCGGTGGCGGCACAGATACGCAGTATTTT.

The chain has TRBV13 and TRBJ2-1, with D unclear. The CDR3 runs 13 residues. Trimming cost V 4 bases and J 4 bases, with 8 bases left between them. The germline V gene encodes CDR1 PRHDT and CDR2 FYEKMQ (reference sequence). CDR3 protein: CASSSRRYNEQFF. As DNA, the CDR3 is TGTGCCAGCAGCTCTAGAAGGTACAATGAGCAGTTCTTC.

This clone came up a few times. The V gene is TRBV7-9, the J gene TRBJ1-2, with unresolved D. Germline V CDR1 and CDR2: SEHNR, FQNEAQ (reference sequence). Trimming took 0 bases from V and 2 from J, leaving 7 bases between them. The CDR3 sequence is 14 residues long. CDR3 nucleotides: TGTGCCAGCAGCTTAGCGCTGACAAACTATGGCTACACCTTC. This encodes CASSLALTNYGYTF.

This clone was seen a few times. V gene TRBV4-2 combines with J gene TRBJ2-7; weak D call: TRBD2 (5 bases). Trimming cost V 1 base and J 0 bases, with 19 bases left between them. This CDR3 comprises 18 residues. Germline V lookup: CDR1 LGHNA, CDR2 YNFKEQ. CDR3 DNA sequence: TGTGCCAGCAGCCAAGCCTGGAACCCGGGGATTGCCTCCTACGAGCAGTACTTC. Translating gives CASSQAWNPGIASYEQYF.

The chain couples TRBV5-1 to TRBJ1-6, with D tentatively TRBD1 (5 bases). Germline V gene sequence: CDR1 SGHRS, CDR2 YFSETQ. Trimming removed 0 bases at V and 0 bases at J, with 13 bases between. The CDR3 runs to 18 residues. DNA of the CDR3: TGCGCCAGCAGCTTGGCGGGACTTACGAGCTCCTATAATTCACCCCTCCACTTT. This sequence encodes CASSLAGLTSSYNSPLHF.